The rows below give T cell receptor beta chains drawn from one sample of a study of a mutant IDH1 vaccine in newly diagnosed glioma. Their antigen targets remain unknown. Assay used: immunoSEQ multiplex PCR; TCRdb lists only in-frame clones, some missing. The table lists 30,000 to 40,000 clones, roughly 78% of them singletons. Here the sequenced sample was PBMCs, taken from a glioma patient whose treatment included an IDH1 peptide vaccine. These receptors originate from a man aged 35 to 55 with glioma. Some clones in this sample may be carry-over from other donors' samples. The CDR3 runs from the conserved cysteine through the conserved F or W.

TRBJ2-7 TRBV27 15 CASRLWGQGSHEQYF
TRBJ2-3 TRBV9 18 CASSPHSSSGGSTDTQYF
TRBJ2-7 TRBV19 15 CASSIGGGGSYEQYF
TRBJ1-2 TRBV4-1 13 CASRGTAHYGYTF
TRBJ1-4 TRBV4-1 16 CASSQEQAHANEKLFF
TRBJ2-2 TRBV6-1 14 CATTDRAGAGELFF
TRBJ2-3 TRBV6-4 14 CASSVDGSTDTQYF
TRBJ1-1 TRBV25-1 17 CASSETGQGLPNTEAFF
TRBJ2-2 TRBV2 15 CASSDRVTNTGELFF
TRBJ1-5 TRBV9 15 CASSVGGRWGQPQHF
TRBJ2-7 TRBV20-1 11 CSAREGGEQYF
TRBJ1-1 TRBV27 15 CASSLQGARYTEAFF
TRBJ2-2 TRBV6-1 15 CASSGLAGGPGELFF
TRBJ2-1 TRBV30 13 CAWSARGGNEQFF
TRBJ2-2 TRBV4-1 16 CASSPSSAGRDGELFF
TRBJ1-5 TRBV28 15 CASSGTDRTNQPQHF
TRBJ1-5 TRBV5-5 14 CASSLWGYNQPQHF
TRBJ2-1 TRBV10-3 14 CAIGGTGNYNEQFF
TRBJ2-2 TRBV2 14 CASLSDKNTGELFF
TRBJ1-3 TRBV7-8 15 CASSFLTFSGNTIYF
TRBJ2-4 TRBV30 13 CAWSIGTRNIQYF
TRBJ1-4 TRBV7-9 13 CALPGDGGEKLFF
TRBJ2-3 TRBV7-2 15 CASSFPPLGTDTQYF
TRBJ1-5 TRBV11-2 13 CASSLSTGQPQHF
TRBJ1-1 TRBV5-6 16 CASSLLTFVMNTEAFF
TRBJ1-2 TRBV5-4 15 CASSLGDRGGYGYTF
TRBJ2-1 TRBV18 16 CASSPVPRRSYNEQFF
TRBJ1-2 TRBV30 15 CAWSEWGVGSNGYTF
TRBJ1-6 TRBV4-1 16 CASSQEQGWPNSPLHF
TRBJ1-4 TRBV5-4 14 CASSPGTGWEKLFF
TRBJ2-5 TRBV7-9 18 CASSLAGTSGILQETQYF
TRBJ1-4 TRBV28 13 CASRRGPNEKLFF
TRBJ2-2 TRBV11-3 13 CASSSLRNGELFF
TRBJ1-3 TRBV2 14 CASREQGAGNTIYF
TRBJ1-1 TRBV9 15 CASSARGSLNTEAFF
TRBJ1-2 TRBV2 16 CASRAIPRDPTYGYTF
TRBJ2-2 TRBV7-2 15 CASSLGVANTGELFF
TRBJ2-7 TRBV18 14 CASSPAPGPYEQYF
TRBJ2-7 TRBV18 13 CASSPTGAYEQYF
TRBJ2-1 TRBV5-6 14 CASTLLRGGEEQFF
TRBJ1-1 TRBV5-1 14 CASSPLTGSTEAFF
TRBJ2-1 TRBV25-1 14 CASSELKVYNEQFF
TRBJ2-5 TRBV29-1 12 CSVAGGVETQYF
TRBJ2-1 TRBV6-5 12 CASRGSYNEQFF
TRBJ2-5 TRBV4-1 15 CASSHRTSGDETQYF
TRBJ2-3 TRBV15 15 CATSRDLAGGDTQYF
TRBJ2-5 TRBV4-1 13 CASSQVREETQYF
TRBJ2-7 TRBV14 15 CASSQDWADPYEQYF
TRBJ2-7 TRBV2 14 CASKVDRGLGEQYF
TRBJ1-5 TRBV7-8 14 CASSLTPTGQPQHF
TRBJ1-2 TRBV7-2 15 CASSLEASPNYGYTF
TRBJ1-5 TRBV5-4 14 CATTRGGDNQPQHF
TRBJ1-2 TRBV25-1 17 CASSELGLGQGGYGYTF
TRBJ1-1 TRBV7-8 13 CASSLESGAEAFF
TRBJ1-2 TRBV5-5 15 CASSLEVGFPDGYTF
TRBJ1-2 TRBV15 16 CATSRGRRSEGYGYTF
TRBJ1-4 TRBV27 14 CASSLLRGAGPLFF